This T cell receptor beta chain was sequenced in a study of blood T cells in healthy people across ages (dated by TCRdb to the mid-2010s). Some background on the complete study: In model experiments, template switching captured about one uniquely barcoded TCR beta cDNA molecule for every two T cells. To avoid experimental bias, donors of different ages were spread randomly across the sequencing lanes. The study measured age-related changes in TCR beta repertoire diversity using deep sequencing normalized with unique cDNA molecular identifiers. Four age groups were formed from the donors: young (average approximately 15 years), middle-aged (around 37), aged (62) and long-lived (less than 85). For two donors (one aged 18 to 30 and one aged 80 or older), the study analyzed two additional independent replicas of 1 million unique cDNA reads from the same blood draw.

Findings and caveats that apply to the study as a whole: Since profiling was done on bulk unsorted PBMCs, naive and antigen-experienced compartments could not be conclusively compared. Compared with the aged group, the long-lived group had more naive CD4+ T cells, fewer expanded clones and increased TCR diversity, suggesting age selection. Because donor CMV infection status was unknown, age-related changes in expanded clonotypes were potentially confounded. There was a strong correlation between observed TCR beta diversity and the percentage of naive T cells measured by flow cytometry. As age increased, observed TCR beta diversity per million T cells dropped in a roughly linear way, and a significant reduction was already evident by age about 36. Total diversity estimates from one million sequenced T cells were considered lower bounds and underestimates.

CDR1 and CDR2 were assigned from the germline V gene as SGHDN and FVKESK. The CDR3 numbers 14 residues from cysteine through phenylalanine. The kept DNA is CDR3 alone, 42 bases in frame from the first base. Germline trimming: 1 base from V, 4 bases from J; junction bases outside gene matches: 1. Donors were roughly 40 systemically healthy Caucasian individuals from Russia aged 6 to 90 years. Approximately 10 milliliters of peripheral blood were collected from each donor into EDTA-treated Vacutainer tubes. PBMCs were isolated by Ficoll-Paque density-gradient centrifugation, with at least 6 million obtained per sample. Trizol reagent was used to extract total RNA from PBMCs, with at least 5.5 micrograms per sample. For every donor, an aliquot of PBMCs went through flow cytometry to measure the percentages of naive CD45RAhigh/CD27high T cells. About this clonotype itself: It has no known antigen specificity. No qualities accompany the bases; no much larger clone lies one base away.

The protocol used for the library was 5' RACE. The listed sequencing device is Illumina HiSeq 2500. A second roughly 7 to 11 cycle PCR used a sample-barcoded 5' primer and a J-beta primer mix. Each TCR beta cDNA molecule received a unique molecular identifier from a template-switch 5' adaptor carrying 12 random nucleotides. At least 3 million CDR3-containing paired-end reads were obtained from each sample. All of the RNA was converted into first-strand cDNA using the Mint cDNA synthesis kit, with a TRBC-specific oligonucleotide serving as the primer. After uracil-DNA glycosylase treatment, a first 18-cycle PCR used universal primers M1SS and BC2_uni_R on all cDNA. The published analysis was carried out like this. Normalization of each sample was performed by random selection of 1 million high-quality reads, each carrying a distinct molecular identifier. Instead of being binned into consensus sequences, reads that shared molecular identifiers were thrown out. CDR3 identification, clonotype clustering and error correction used MiTCR with a Q25 quality threshold and the strictest error-elimination algorithm. A nonparametric unseen species model with Euler transformation was used to estimate lower-bound total TCR beta diversity. In TCRdb, the public reads were trimmed at Q25 with fastp and aligned with MiXCR, with productive beta chains retained. Rows are unified per CDR3 protein, each entry keeping the most common DNA and genes. It is TCRdb's table, rather than the study itself, that gives the V and J calls and clone size. Within this sample are about 970,000 distinct CDR3 sequences, with 45% to 60% of them counted one time only. The ten largest clones represent over 20% of the sample.

This receptor was obtained from a woman in her sixties or seventies in good health. Recombination connected TRBV14 to TRBJ2-5; 9 middle bases align to TRBD1. The sequencing input was blood. In nucleotide form, the sequence is TGTGCCAGCAGCCAAGGGGACAGGGTAGAGACCCAGTACTTC. It codes for CASSQGDRVETQYF.